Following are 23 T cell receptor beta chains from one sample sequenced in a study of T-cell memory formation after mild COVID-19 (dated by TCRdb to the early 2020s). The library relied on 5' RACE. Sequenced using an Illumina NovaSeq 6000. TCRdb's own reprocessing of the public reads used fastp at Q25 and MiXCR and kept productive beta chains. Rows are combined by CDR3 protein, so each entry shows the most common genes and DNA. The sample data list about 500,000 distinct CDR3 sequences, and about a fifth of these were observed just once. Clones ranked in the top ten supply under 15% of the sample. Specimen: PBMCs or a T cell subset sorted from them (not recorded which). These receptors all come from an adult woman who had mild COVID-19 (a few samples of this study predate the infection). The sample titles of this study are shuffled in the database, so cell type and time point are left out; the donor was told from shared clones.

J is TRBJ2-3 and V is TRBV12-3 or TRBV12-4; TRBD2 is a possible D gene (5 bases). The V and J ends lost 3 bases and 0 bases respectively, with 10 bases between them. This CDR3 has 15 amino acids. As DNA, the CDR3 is TGTGCCAGCAGTTTGGAGGATTTTAGCACAGATACGCAGTATTTT. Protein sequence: CASSLEDFSTDTQYF.

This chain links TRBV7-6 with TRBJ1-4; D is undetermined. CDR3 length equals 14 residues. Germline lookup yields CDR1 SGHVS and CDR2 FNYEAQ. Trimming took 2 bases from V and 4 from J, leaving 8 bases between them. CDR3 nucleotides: TGTGCCAGCAGCTTACAACACAGTAATGAAAAACTGTTTTTT. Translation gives CASSLQHSNEKLFF.

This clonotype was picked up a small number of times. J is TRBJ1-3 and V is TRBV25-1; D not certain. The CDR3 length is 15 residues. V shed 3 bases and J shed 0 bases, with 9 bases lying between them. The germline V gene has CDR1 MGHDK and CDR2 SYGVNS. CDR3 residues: CASSDRGLSGNTIYF. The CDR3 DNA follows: TGTGCCAGCAGTGACCGAGGCCTCTCTGGAAACACCATATATTTT.

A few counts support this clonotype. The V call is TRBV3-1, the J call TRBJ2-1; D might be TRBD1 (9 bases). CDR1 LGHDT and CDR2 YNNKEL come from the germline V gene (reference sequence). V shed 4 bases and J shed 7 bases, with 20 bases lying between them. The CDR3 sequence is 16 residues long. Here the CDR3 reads CASSPAGGQGRNEQFF. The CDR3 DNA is TGTGCCAGCAGCCCCGCGGGGGGACAGGGTAGAAATGAGCAGTTCTTC.

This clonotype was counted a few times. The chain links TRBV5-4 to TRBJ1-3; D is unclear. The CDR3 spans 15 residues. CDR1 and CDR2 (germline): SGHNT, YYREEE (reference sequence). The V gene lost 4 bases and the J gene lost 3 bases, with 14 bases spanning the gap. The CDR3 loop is CASSPGQSLGNTIYF. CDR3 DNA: TGTGCCAGCAGCCCCGGCCAGTCCCTTGGAAACACCATATATTTT.

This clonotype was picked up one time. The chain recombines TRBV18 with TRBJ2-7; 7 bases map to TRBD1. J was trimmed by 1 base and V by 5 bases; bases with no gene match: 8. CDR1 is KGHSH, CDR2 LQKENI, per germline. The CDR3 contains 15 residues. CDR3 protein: CASSSFRGLSYEQYF. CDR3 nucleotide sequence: TGTGCCAGCTCATCTTTTAGGGGGCTTTCCTACGAGCAGTACTTC.

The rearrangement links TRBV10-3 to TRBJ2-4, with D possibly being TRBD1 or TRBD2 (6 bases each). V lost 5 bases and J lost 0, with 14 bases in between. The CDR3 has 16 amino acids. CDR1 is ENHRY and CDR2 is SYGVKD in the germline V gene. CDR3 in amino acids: CAISPTGALAKNIQYF. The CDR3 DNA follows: TGTGCCATCAGTCCGACGGGGGCTCTAGCCAAAAACATTCAGTACTTC.

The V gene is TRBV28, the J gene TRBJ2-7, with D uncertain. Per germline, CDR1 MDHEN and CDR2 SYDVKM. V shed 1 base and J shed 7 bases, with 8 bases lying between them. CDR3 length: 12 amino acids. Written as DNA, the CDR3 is TGTGCCAGCAGTTTATTGAACCGGGAGCAGTACTTC. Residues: CASSLLNREQYF. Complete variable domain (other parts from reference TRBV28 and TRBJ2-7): DVKVTQSSRYLVKRTGEKVFLECVQDMDHENMFWYRQDPGLGLRLIYFSYDVKMKEKGDIPEGYSVSREKKERFSLILESASTNQTSMYLCASSLLNREQYFGPGTRLTVT.

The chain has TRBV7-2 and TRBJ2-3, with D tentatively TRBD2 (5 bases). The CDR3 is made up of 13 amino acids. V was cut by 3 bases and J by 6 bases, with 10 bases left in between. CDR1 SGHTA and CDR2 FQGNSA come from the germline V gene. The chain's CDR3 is CASSFLAGDTQYF. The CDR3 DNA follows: TGTGCCAGCAGCTTCCTAGCTGGGGATACGCAGTATTTT.

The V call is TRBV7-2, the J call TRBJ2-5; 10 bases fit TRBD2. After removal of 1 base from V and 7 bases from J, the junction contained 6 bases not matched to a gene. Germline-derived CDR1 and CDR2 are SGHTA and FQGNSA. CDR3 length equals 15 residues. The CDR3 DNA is TGTGCCAGCAGCTTAGAGGCTAGCGGGAGACGGACCCAGTACTTC. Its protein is CASSLEASGRRTQYF.

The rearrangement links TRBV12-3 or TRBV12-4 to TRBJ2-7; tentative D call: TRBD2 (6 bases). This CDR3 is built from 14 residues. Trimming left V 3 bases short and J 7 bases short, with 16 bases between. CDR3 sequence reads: CASSFRERLREQYF. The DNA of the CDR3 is TGTGCCAGCAGTTTTCGGGAGAGGCTTCGGGAGCAGTACTTC.

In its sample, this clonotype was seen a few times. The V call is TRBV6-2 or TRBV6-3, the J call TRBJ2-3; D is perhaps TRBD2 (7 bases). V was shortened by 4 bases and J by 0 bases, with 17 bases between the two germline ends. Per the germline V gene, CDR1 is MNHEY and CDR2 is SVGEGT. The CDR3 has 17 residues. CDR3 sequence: CASSSAFGRGSTDTQYF. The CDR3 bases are TGTGCCAGCAGTTCGGCCTTTGGGAGGGGGAGCACAGATACGCAGTATTTT.

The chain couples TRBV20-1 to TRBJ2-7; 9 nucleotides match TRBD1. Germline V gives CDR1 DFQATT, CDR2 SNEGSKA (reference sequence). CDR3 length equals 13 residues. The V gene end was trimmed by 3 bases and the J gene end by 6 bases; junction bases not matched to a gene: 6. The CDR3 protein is CSASGDRAGEQYF. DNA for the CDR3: TGCAGTGCTAGTGGGGACAGGGCGGGCGAGCAGTACTTC.

The CDR3 DNA reads TGCAGTGCCCCGTCCGCAGCGTGGACCTACAATGAGCAGTTCTTC. Protein sequence: CSAPSAAWTYNEQFF. This chain links TRBV20-1 with TRBJ2-1; D gene unclear. Germline assignment: CDR1 DFQATT and CDR2 SNEGSKA (reference sequence). Trimming cost V 6 bases and J 2 bases, with 17 bases left between them. This CDR3 is 15 amino acids long.

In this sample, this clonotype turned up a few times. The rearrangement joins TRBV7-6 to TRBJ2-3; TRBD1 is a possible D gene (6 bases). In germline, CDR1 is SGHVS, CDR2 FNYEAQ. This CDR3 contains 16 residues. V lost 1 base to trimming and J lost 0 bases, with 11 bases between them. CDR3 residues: CASSLGPDSSTDTQYF. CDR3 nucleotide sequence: TGTGCCAGCAGCTTAGGACCGGACAGCAGCACAGATACGCAGTATTTT.

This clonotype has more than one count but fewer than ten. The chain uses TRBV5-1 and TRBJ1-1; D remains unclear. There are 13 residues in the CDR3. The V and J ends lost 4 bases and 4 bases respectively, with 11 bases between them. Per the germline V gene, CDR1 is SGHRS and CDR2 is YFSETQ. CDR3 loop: CASSPERATEAFF. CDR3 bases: TGCGCCAGCAGCCCCGAAAGGGCCACTGAAGCTTTCTTT.

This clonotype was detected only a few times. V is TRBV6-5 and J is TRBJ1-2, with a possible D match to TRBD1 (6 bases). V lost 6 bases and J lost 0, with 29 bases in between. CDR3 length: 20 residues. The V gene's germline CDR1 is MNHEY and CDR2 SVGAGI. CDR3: CASRALGHMLAGRANYGYTF. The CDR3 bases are TGTGCCAGCAGAGCATTGGGACATATGCTCGCGGGTCGGGCTAACTATGGCTACACCTTC.

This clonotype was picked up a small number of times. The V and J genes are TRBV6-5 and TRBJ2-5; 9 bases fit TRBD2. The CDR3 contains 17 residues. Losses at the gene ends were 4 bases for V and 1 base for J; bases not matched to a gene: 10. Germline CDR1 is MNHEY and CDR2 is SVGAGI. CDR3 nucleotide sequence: TGTGCCAGCAGTTCAATCCTAGCGGGGATAGCCCAAGAGACCCAGTACTTC. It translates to CASSSILAGIAQETQYF.

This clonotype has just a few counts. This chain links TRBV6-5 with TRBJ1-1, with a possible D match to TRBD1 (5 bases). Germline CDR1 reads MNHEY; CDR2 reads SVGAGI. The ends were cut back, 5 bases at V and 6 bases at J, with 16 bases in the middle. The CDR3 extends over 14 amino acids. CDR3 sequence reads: CASSPEWGFSEAFF. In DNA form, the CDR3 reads TGTGCCAGCAGTCCCGAATGGGGGTTCTCTGAAGCTTTCTTT.

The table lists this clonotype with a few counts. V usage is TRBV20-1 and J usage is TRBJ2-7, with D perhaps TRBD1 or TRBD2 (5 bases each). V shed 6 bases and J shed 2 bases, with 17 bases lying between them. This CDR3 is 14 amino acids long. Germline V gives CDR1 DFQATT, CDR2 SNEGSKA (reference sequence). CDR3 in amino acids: CSAPRRDHAYEQYF. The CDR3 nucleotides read TGCAGTGCCCCTCGCCGGGACCATGCCTACGAGCAGTACTTC.

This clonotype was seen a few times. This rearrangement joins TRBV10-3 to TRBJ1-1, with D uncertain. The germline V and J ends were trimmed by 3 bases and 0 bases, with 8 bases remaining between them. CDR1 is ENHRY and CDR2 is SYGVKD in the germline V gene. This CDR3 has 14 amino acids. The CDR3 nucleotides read TGTGCCATCAGTGACCCACCGATGAACACTGAAGCTTTCTTT. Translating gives CAISDPPMNTEAFF.

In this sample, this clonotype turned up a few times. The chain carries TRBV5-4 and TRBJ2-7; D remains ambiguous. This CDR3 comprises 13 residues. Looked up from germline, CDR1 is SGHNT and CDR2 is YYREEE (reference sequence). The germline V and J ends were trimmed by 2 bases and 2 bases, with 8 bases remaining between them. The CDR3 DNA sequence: TGTGCCAGCAGCTTCTACCAGACCTACGAGCAGTACTTC. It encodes CASSFYQTYEQYF. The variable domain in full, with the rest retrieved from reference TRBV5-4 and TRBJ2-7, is ETGVTQSPTHLIKTRGQQVTLRCSSQSGHNTVSWYQQALGQGPQFIFQYYREEENGRGNFPPRFSGLQFPNYSSELNVNALELDDSALYLCASSFYQTYEQYFGPGTRLTVT.

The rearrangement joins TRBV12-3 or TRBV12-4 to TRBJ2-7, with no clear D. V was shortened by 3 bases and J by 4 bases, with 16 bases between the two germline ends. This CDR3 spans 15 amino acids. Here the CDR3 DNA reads TGTGCCAGCAGTTTCTCGAGTTCGTGGGAATACGAGCAGTACTTC. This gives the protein CASSFSSSWEYEQYF.